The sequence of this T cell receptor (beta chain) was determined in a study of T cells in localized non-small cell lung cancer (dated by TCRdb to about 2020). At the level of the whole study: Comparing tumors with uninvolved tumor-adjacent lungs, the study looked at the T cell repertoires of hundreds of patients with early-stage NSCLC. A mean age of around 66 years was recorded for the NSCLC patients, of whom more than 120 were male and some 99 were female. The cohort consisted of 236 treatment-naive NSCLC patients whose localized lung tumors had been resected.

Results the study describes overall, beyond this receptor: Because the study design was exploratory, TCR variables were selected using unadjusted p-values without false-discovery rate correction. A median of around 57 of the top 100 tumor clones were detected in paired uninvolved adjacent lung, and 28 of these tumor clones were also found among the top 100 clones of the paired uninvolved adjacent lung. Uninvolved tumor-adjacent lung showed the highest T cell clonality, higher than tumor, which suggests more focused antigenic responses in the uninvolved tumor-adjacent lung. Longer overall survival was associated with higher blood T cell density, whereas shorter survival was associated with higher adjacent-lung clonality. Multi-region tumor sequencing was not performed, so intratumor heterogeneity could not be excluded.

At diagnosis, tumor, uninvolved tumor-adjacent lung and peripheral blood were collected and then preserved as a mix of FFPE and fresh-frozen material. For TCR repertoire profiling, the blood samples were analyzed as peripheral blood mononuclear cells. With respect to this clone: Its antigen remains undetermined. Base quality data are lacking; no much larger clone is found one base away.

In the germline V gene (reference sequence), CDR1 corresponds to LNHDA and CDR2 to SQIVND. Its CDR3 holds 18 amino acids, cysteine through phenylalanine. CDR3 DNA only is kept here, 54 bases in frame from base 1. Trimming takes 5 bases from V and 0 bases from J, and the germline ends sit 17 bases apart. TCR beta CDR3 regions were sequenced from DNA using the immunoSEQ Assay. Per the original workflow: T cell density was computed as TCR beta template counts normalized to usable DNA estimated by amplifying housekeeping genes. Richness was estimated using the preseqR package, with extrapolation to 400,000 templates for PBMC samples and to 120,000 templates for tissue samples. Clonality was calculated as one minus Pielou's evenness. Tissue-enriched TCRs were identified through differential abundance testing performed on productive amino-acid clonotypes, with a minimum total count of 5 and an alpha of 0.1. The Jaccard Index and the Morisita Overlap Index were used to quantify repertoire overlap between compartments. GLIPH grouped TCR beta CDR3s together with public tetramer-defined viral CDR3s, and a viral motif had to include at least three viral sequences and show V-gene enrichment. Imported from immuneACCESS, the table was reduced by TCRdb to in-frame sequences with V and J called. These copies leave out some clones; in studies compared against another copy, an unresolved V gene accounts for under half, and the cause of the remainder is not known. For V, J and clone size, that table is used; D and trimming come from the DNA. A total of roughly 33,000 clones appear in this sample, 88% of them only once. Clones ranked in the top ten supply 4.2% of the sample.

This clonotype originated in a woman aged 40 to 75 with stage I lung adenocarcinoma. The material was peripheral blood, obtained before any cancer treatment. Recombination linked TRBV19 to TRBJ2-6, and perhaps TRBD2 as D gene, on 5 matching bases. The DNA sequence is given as TGTGCCAGTAGTCTCCGGGGAGCTCGCCGCTCTGGGGCCAACGTCCTGACTTTC. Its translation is CASSLRGARRSGANVLTF.